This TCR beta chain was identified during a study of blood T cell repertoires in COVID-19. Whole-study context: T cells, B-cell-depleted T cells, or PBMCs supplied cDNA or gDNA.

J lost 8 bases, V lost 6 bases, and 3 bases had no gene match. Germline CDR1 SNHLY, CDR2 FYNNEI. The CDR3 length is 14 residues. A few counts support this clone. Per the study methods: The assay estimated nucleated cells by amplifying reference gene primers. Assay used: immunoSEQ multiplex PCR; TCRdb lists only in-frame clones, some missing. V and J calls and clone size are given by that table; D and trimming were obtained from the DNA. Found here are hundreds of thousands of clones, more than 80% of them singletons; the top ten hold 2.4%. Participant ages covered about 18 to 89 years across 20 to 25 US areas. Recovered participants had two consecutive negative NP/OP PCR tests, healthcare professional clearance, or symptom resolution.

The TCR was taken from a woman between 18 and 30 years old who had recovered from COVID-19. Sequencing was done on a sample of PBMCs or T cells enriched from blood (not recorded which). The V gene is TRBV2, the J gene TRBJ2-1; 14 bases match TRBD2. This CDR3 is CASRGTSGGYEQFF. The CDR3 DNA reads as TGTGCCAGCAGGGGGACTAGCGGGGGTTATGAGCAGTTCTTC.